These 18 T cell receptor beta chains originate from one sample sequenced in a study of T cells in Graves' hyperthyroidism and ophthalmopathy. TCR beta CDR3 regions were amplified from RNA transcripts. An initial round of RT-PCR targeting the TCR CDR3 relied on the HTBI primer set. TCRdb redid the calling of the multiplex PCR reads with MiXCR, one entry per CDR3 protein. Here the sample spans 500,000 to 650,000 distinct CDR3 sequences, roughly 21% being singletons. The specimen was blood. These receptors were obtained from a man aged 35 to 55 with Graves' ophthalmopathy.

The sample holds many counts of this clonotype. The chain is built from TRBV5-1 and TRBJ1-1, with a tentative D call TRBD1 (5 bases). The CDR3 consists of 13 residues. V was pared by 3 bases and J by 7 bases, with 13 bases between. Per the germline V gene, CDR1 is SGHRS and CDR2 is YFSETQ. The chain's CDR3 is CASSSHPGREAFF. CDR3 DNA sequence: TGCGCCAGCAGCTCGCACCCGGGACGTGAAGCTTTCTTT.

This clonotype was seen many times. The chain links TRBV3-1 to TRBJ2-5; 7 nucleotides line up with TRBD1. The CDR3 length is 16 residues. V gave up 4 bases and J gave up 1 base; unmatched junction bases: 9. Germline CDR1 LGHDT, CDR2 YNNKEL (reference sequence). In DNA, the CDR3 is TGTGCCAGCAGCCCAAGCTACCGGGACAGCCAAGAGACCCAGTACTTC. It specifies CASSPSYRDSQETQYF.

The chain employs TRBV12-3 or TRBV12-4 and TRBJ1-4; 8 bases align to TRBD1. Trimming took 2 bases from V and 7 from J; bases not matched to a gene: 9. The CDR3 length is 16 residues. CDR3: CASSLRPDRVPEKLFF. The CDR3 coding sequence is TGTGCCAGCAGTTTACGCCCGGACAGGGTTCCTGAAAAACTGTTTTTT.

This clonotype was picked up a small number of times. The rearrangement links TRBV7-2 to TRBJ1-5; no clear D. V shed 4 bases and J shed 6 bases, with 7 bases lying between them. CDR1 is SGHTA and CDR2 is FQGNSA in the germline V gene. The CDR3 is 12 residues long. The CDR3 DNA is TGTGCCAGCAGCTCCCGGGCTCAGCCCCAGCATTTT. This gives the protein CASSSRAQPQHF.

This chain joins TRBV20-1 and TRBJ2-5; the D gene is possibly TRBD2 (7 bases). Germline V gene data show CDR1 as DFQATT and CDR2 as SNEGSKA (reference sequence). CDR3 length equals 15 residues. Trimming stripped 3 bases from V and 5 bases from J, with 19 bases between. CDR3 loop: CSASANQGREETQYF. CDR3 nucleotides: TGCAGTGCTAGTGCAAACCAGGGGAGGGAGGAGACCCAGTACTTC.

CDR3 residues: CASSPTGIHYGYTF. DNA of the CDR3: TGTGCCAGCAGCCCTACAGGGATTCACTATGGCTACACCTTC. The chain recombines TRBV7-9 with TRBJ1-2, with a possible D match to TRBD1 (6 bases). The germline gives CDR1 SEHNR, CDR2 FQNEAQ (reference sequence). With 5 bases removed from V and 3 bases from J, the gap between germline ends came to 13 bases. CDR3 length: 14 residues.

A remark on this clonotype: A junction end diverges from the germline sequence, so it may reflect a read error. The gene calls are TRBV6-5 and TRBJ2-7; 8 bases agree with TRBD1. The CDR3 spans 15 residues. CDR1 and CDR2 from the germline V gene are MNHEY and SVGAGI. CDR3 sequence: CASSYWGQASYEQYF. CDR3 coding DNA: TGCGCCAGCAGTTACTGGGGACAGGCGTCCTACGAGCAGTACTTC.

This clonotype was observed a handful of times. The rearrangement uses TRBV20-1 and TRBJ2-3, with D perhaps matching TRBD2 (7 bases). The CDR3 length is 19 residues. The germline V gene encodes CDR1 DFQATT and CDR2 SNEGSKA (reference sequence). V dropped 7 bases and J dropped 0 bases, with 29 bases sitting between them. In nucleotides, the CDR3 is TGCAGTGTTCTTAGCGGACCGGGGGGCCGGGGGCCCAGCACAGATACGCAGTATTTT. Protein: CSVLSGPGGRGPSTDTQYF.

There are a few counts of this clonotype. The chain recombines TRBV29-1 with TRBJ2-2; D is unclear. The CDR3 is 15 residues long. Germline V gives CDR1 SQVTM, CDR2 ANQGSEA. Trimming took 4 bases from V and 7 from J, leaving 19 bases between them. The CDR3 DNA is TGCAGCGTTGCTTCGTCGAATTCCTTGGGCGGGGAGCTGTTTTTT. It yields the protein CSVASSNSLGGELFF.

The rearrangement joins TRBV29-1 to TRBJ2-7; TRBD1 might be the D (6 bases). V shed 5 bases and J shed 5 bases, with 10 bases lying between them. Germline loops: CDR1 SQVTM, CDR2 ANQGSEA. This CDR3 has 11 residues. CDR3 nucleotide sequence: TGCAGCGTTAGTCCAGGGGACGAGCAGTACTTC. This gives the protein CSVSPGDEQYF.

This clonotype showed up many times. The rearrangement links TRBV7-8 to TRBJ2-5; 9 bases agree with TRBD1. The germline V gene encodes CDR1 SGHVS and CDR2 FQNEAQ. The CDR3 covers 15 residues. V shed 3 bases, J shed 5 bases, and the junction held 7 bases outside the gene matches. The CDR3 protein is CASSFGPGQGETQYF. In DNA form, the CDR3 reads TGTGCCAGCAGCTTTGGGCCGGGACAGGGTGAGACCCAGTACTTC.

This clonotype was observed many times. The rearrangement joins TRBV20-1 to TRBJ2-3, with a weak D call TRBD2 (6 bases). V lost 3 bases, J lost 0 bases, and 10 bases lay in between. This CDR3 region has 14 residues. Germline V CDR1 and CDR2: DFQATT, SNEGSKA (reference sequence). The CDR3 spells CSASGGGSTDTQYF. The CDR3 DNA is TGCAGTGCTAGCGGAGGAGGGAGCACAGATACGCAGTATTTT.

This clonotype has ten or more counts. This sequence joins TRBV29-1 and TRBJ1-2, with 10 bases aligning to TRBD1. This CDR3 comprises 16 residues. CDR1 and CDR2 from the germline V gene are SQVTM and ANQGSEA. Trimming took 6 bases from V and 2 from J; bases not matched to a gene: 12. The CDR3 here is CSVERSGQGRNYGYTF. The CDR3 bases are TGCAGCGTCGAACGCTCGGGACAGGGGCGGAACTATGGCTACACCTTC.

The sample holds many counts of this clonotype. A junction boundary mismatches the germline segment, possibly from a read error. This chain joins TRBV5-1 and TRBJ1-2, with D maybe TRBD1 (5 bases). The germline V gene encodes CDR1 SGHRS and CDR2 YFSETQ. The CDR3 is made up of 13 amino acids. DNA of the CDR3: TGTGCCAGCAGCTCGACAGCTAACTATGGCTACACCTTC. It yields the protein CASSSTANYGYTF.

There are many counts of this clonotype. This sequence joins TRBV7-3 and TRBJ2-3; 8 bases line up with TRBD2. Germline V gene data show CDR1 as SGHTA and CDR2 as FQGTGA. Trimming took 0 bases from V and 2 from J; bases not matched to a gene: 7. The CDR3 runs to 17 residues. CDR3 amino acids: CASSLTSLAGITDTQYF. CDR3 DNA: TGTGCCAGCAGCTTAACGTCTCTAGCGGGCATCACAGATACGCAGTATTTT.

This clonotype was recorded at least ten times. The J gene is TRBJ1-1, the V gene TRBV7-9; the D gene is possibly TRBD1 (6 bases). Trimming cost V 6 bases and J 4 bases, with 12 bases left between them. The length of the CDR3 is 13 residues. Germline values: CDR1 SEHNR, CDR2 FQNEAQ (reference sequence). The CDR3 region is CASRLGAGTEAFF. The CDR3 coding sequence is TGTGCCAGCAGGCTGGGGGCAGGCACTGAAGCTTTCTTT.

J is TRBJ2-2 and V is TRBV3-1; D uncertain. The CDR3 is 13 residues long. V lost 4 bases, J lost 6 bases, and 9 bases lay in between. From germline, CDR1 is LGHDT and CDR2 YNNKEL (reference sequence). The CDR3 bases are TGTGCCAGCAGCCCCACTTATTCCGGGGAGCTGTTTTTT. This gives the protein CASSPTYSGELFF.

This clonotype was observed a few times. The chain recombines TRBV7-9 with TRBJ1-2; 9 bases map to TRBD1. CDR3 length equals 15 residues. V was clipped by 8 bases and J by 0 bases; unmatched bases: 7. Per germline, CDR1 SEHNR and CDR2 FQNEAQ (reference sequence). CDR3 sequence reads: CASENRGPTNYGYTF. Here the CDR3 DNA reads TGTGCCAGCGAGAACAGGGGGCCCACTAACTATGGCTACACCTTC.